Listed below are T cell receptor beta chains from one sample, sequenced in a study of T cells in Graves' hyperthyroidism and ophthalmopathy. One entry per CDR3 protein results from TCRdb running MiXCR on the multiplex PCR reads. The repertoire holds some 510,000 distinct CDR3 sequences, with more than 20% as singletons. Material for sequencing was blood. The source of these receptors is a man aged 18 to 29 with Graves' hyperthyroidism. CDR3s include the opening cysteine and the closing phenylalanine or tryptophan. The D gene is left open where the match is weak. Clone sizes are given selectively: once, few, many, or a class where the clone is expanded.

DNA	CDR3	size	D	V	J
TGTGCCAGCAGTTACCCGACTGAGTTGGACACTGAAGCTTTCTTT	CASSYPTELDTEAFF	many	-	TRBV6-2/TRBV6-3	TRBJ1-1
TGTGCCAGCAGGATGGGTAGCGTAGGGAGCGAGCAGTACTTC	CASRMGSVGSEQYF	many	-	TRBV12-3/TRBV12-4	TRBJ2-7
TGCGCCAGCAGTGGGTCAGGGGGTTATAGCAATCAGCCCCAGCATTTT	CASSGSGGYSNQPQHF	many	TRBD1	TRBV10-2	TRBJ1-5
TGCGCCAGCAGCTTGGCGGGGGCTGGGGCCAACGTCCTGACTTTC	CASSLAGAGANVLTF	many	-	TRBV5-1	TRBJ2-6
TGTGCCAGCGGGCGACAGGGCCTCTACGAGCAGTACTTC	CASGRQGLYEQYF	many	TRBD1	TRBV5-4	TRBJ2-7
TGTGCCAGCAGTTATTTAGTCGGGACCTCGGGCTATGGCTACACCTTC	CASSYLVGTSGYGYTF	-	-	TRBV12-3/TRBV12-4	TRBJ1-2
TGCAGTGCTAGAGATGACGGACTAGCGGGGAGCACAGATACGCAGTATTTT	CSARDDGLAGSTDTQYF	many	TRBD2	TRBV20-1	TRBJ2-3
TGTGCCAGCAGTAAAAGACTAGCGGGAGCAGAGACCCAGTACTTC	CASSKRLAGAETQYF	-	TRBD2	TRBV25-1	TRBJ2-5
TGTGCCAGCAGCTTAGGAGGGGATCGTTCCGAGCAGTACTTC	CASSLGGDRSEQYF	-	-	TRBV7-9	TRBJ2-7
TGTGCCAGCAGTGAAGCAGGGGGCGCCTATGGCTACACCTTC	CASSEAGGAYGYTF	many	TRBD1	TRBV6-1	TRBJ1-2
TGTGCCAGCAGTTTTGGCGGGGGGGCCGGGGTGACCCAGTACTTC	CASSFGGGAGVTQYF	-	TRBD2	TRBV12-3/TRBV12-4	TRBJ2-5
TGTGCCAGCAGGGGGTCTGTCACAGCAAATACCTACGAGCAGTACTTC	CASRGSVTANTYEQYF	many	-	TRBV6-1	TRBJ2-7
TGTGCCAGCAGTCGCTTTACATCCCCCTCCACAAATCAGCCCCAGCATTTT	CASSRFTSPSTNQPQHF	many	-	TRBV6-2/TRBV6-3	TRBJ1-5
TGTGCCAGCAGTGACCTTTGGACAGGGGAAGAGACCCAGTACTTC	CASSDLWTGEETQYF	many	TRBD1	TRBV2	TRBJ2-5
TGTGCCAGCAGCTGGGGACTAGCGGGCCTAGAGCGGAGCGGGGAGCTGTTTTTT	CASSWGLAGLERSGELFF	few	TRBD2	TRBV13	TRBJ2-2
TGTGCCTGGAGTAGAAGGATCCAAGAGACCCAGTACTTC	CAWSRRIQETQYF	-	-	TRBV30	TRBJ2-5
TGTGCCAGCAGAAGACAGGGGATACACACAGATACGCAGTATTTT	CASRRQGIHTDTQYF	-	TRBD1	TRBV27	TRBJ2-3
TGTGCTAGTGAGATCGGTTTGTTAGGGCGGAACACCGGGGAGCTGTTTTTT	CASEIGLLGRNTGELFF	many	-	TRBV12-5	TRBJ2-2
TGTGCCAGCAGTTACTCAGAGGGACTAGCGGGGGATGATACCCAGTACTTC	CASSYSEGLAGDDTQYF	-	TRBD2	TRBV6-2/TRBV6-3	TRBJ2-5
TGTGCCAGCACCCTTTCGTGGGGGCTAGGCGAGCAGTACTTC	CASTLSWGLGEQYF	many	-	TRBV7-9	TRBJ2-7